These 2 T cell receptor beta chains were all obtained from the same sample, sequenced in a study of graft-versus-host responses after intestinal transplantation. Sequencing was performed with immunoSEQ multiplex PCR; in TCRdb, only in-frame clones are kept and a portion is missing. Here the sample spans thousands of clones, roughly 29% being singletons. Sequencing used alloreactive CD4+ T cells from a mixed lymphocyte reaction culture, obtained before intestinal transplant. Subset reported: CFSE-low proliferating T cells sorted from roughly 6-day pre-transplant mixed lymphocyte reaction (GvH or HvG direction). The receptors here all came from a human patient who received an intestinal transplant.

The gene calls are TRBV15 and TRBJ2-4, with TRBD2 matching over 10 bases. The junction had 5 bases not matched to a gene; V was cut back by 1 base and J by 2 bases. This CDR3 comprises 17 residues. Per germline, CDR1 LNHNV and CDR2 YYDKDF (reference sequence). CDR3 in amino acids: CATSRGGLAMTKNIQYF. Written as DNA, the CDR3 is TGTGCCACCAGCAGAGGGGGACTAGCGATGACCAAAAACATTCAGTACTTC. Together with reference TRBV15 and TRBJ2-4, the CDR3 gives the full variable domain: DAMVIQNPRYQVTQFGKPVTLSCSQTLNHNVMYWYQQKSSQAPKLLFHYYDKDFNNEADTPDNFQSRRPNTSFCFLDIRSPGLGDTAMYLCATSRGGLAMTKNIQYFGAGTRLSVL.

This clone is medium-sized by share. J is TRBJ1-6 and V is TRBV18; D gene ambiguous. V gave up 2 bases and J gave up 9 bases, with 11 bases separating them. The CDR3 totals 14 residues. CDR1 and CDR2 from the germline V gene are KGHSH and LQKENI. CDR3 loop: CASSPENGGSPLHF. The CDR3 region has the DNA TGTGCCAGCTCACCAGAAAACGGAGGTTCACCCCTCCACTTT.